This TCR beta chain appears in the sequencing data of a study of cytomegalovirus exposure and HLA in healthy donors. Study-level information: A subsequent analysis stated that the 100 to 150 validation repertoires were run on the same platform as the roughly 700 first-cohort repertoires.

Remarks on this clone: Its matching antigen is unknown.

Between the trimmed V and J ends, which lost 3 bases and 8 bases, there was a span of 16 bases. In germline, CDR1 is KGHSH, CDR2 LQKENI. CDR3 length: 14 residues. General study findings and limits: Listed as cytomegalovirus-associated were 150 or so TCR beta chains.

The donors were in the roughly 130-subject validation cohort, distinct from the roughly 600-subject first cohort. Using immunoSEQ multiplex PCR, the repertoire was profiled, and TCRdb retains in-frame clones only, with some absent. This table holds approximately 150,000 clones, about nine tenths found once. The rearrangement links TRBV18 to TRBJ1-2; a possible D gene is TRBD1 (5 bases). The sequencing input was PBMCs. This sequence was found in a young man in good health and CMV-seropositive. Here the CDR3 reads CASSPAAWEGGYTF. CDR3 bases: TGTGCCAGCTCACCGGCCGCCTGGGAGGGGGGCTACACCTTC. The full variable domain, with the rest looked up from reference TRBV18 and TRBJ1-2, is NAGVMQNPRHLVRRRGQEARLRCSPMKGHSHVYWYRQLPEEGLKFMVYLQKENIIDESGMPKERFSAEFPKEGPSILRIQQVVRGDSAAYFCASSPAAWEGGYTFGSGTRLTVV.